Each of the 3 T cell receptor beta chains below was sequenced from the same sample in a study of OX40 agonist ivuxolimab in advanced cancers. Using immunoSEQ multiplex PCR, the repertoire was profiled, and TCRdb retains in-frame clones only, with some absent. The sample yields some 60,000 clones, around 90% seen once. The sequencing used CD4+ or CD8+ T cells sorted from blood, collected in a trial of the OX40 agonist ivuxolimab. These receptor sequences come from an adult with an advanced solid tumor such as melanoma, head and neck, liver or kidney cancer.

Turning to this clone: Without the conserved terminal phenylalanine or tryptophan, this CDR3 likely stems from a read error. Because the CDR3's place on the DNA is in doubt, the DNA is left out and the CDR3 is given as listed by TCRdb. The chain carries TRBV12-5 and TRBJ1-4; the table's D call, TRBD1, has no DNA check behind it. Termini included, the CDR3 measures 11 amino acids. Germline values: CDR1 LGHNT, CDR2 FRNRAP. CDR3 in amino acids: CASGSDHRDIS.

This chain links TRBV28 with TRBJ2-1; D possibly uses TRBD1 or TRBD2 (5 bases each). The germline V gene encodes CDR1 MDHEN and CDR2 SYDVKM. V was pared by 6 bases and J by 6 bases, with 18 bases between. The CDR3 is 15 residues long. CDR3 sequence reads: CASRDLRGVFNEQFF. The CDR3 DNA follows: TGTGCCAGCAGGGACCTAAGGGGAGTGTTCAATGAGCAGTTCTTC.

J is TRBJ2-3 and V is TRBV9; D might be TRBD2 (5 bases). Per the germline V gene, CDR1 is SGDLS and CDR2 is YYNGEE. V lost 0 bases to trimming and J lost 2 bases, with 10 bases between them. CDR3 length: 15 residues. CDR3 DNA: TGTGCCAGCAGCGTAGGTGTGACTAACACAGATACGCAGTATTTT. Protein product: CASSVGVTNTDTQYF.